A single sample is the source of the 28 T cell receptor beta chains below, sequenced in a study of blood T cells in healthy people across ages. The use of a sample-barcoded 5' primer and a J-beta primer mix characterized a second PCR of roughly 7 to 11 cycles. TCRdb re-called the 5' RACE reads through MiXCR, storing one row per CDR3 protein. The sample comprises approximately 320,000 distinct CDR3 sequences, roughly a quarter of which are singletons, and about 30% rests with the top ten. Sequenced sample: blood. The receptors shown here come from a woman aged 70-85 years in good health.

This sequence joins TRBV4-3 and TRBJ1-4; TRBD1 might be the D (6 bases). The CDR3 spans 15 residues. Germline assignment: CDR1 LGHNA and CDR2 YSLEER. V was shortened by 1 base and J by 4 bases, with 10 bases between the two germline ends. This CDR3 reads CASSQGNRDNEKLFF. In DNA form, the CDR3 reads TGCGCCAGCAGCCAAGGGAACAGGGATAATGAAAAACTGTTTTTT.

This sequence joins TRBV29-1 and TRBJ2-3, with 8 nucleotides matching TRBD2. The CDR3 contains 11 residues. The germline V gene has CDR1 SQVTM and CDR2 ANQGSEA. V trimming: 7 bases; J trimming: 5 bases; junction bases outside the gene matches: 2. The CDR3, as DNA: TGCAGCGGGCTAGCGGGAGATACGCAGTATTTT. This translates into CSGLAGDTQYF.

The chain uses TRBV20-1 and TRBJ1-4, with a possible D match to TRBD1 (6 bases). CDR1 and CDR2 from the germline V gene are DFQATT and SNEGSKA (reference sequence). Trimming took off 3 bases at V and 8 bases at J, with 16 bases between the two ends. The CDR3 is 14 amino acids. CDR3 nucleotide sequence: TGCAGTGCTAGGGGGGGGCAAGGAGGGGAAAAACTGTTTTTT. Its translation is CSARGGQGGEKLFF.

This clonotype was counted at least ten times. This rearrangement joins TRBV20-1 to TRBJ2-1; TRBD2 aligns across 8 bases. After removal of 6 bases from V and 4 bases from J, the junction contained 8 bases not matched to a gene. In germline, CDR1 is DFQATT, CDR2 SNEGSKA (reference sequence). The length of the CDR3 is 14 residues. CDR3 coding DNA: TGCAGTGCAAAGCGGGAGACCGTATACAATGAGCAGTTCTTC. As protein: CSAKRETVYNEQFF.

The V and J genes are TRBV20-1 and TRBJ2-5, with TRBD2 identical over 9 bases. The CDR3 runs to 19 residues. The trim removed 0 bases at V and 0 bases at J, leaving 14 bases unmatched. CDR1 and CDR2 (germline): DFQATT, SNEGSKA (reference sequence). CDR3 coding DNA: TGCAGTGCTAGAGATTTAGCTAGCGGGGCGTTTACCTACCAAGAGACCCAGTACTTC. Its protein is CSARDLASGAFTYQETQYF.

The J gene is TRBJ1-2, the V gene TRBV28; D call uncertain. The CDR3 consists of 12 residues. Germline V gene data show CDR1 as MDHEN and CDR2 as SYDVKM. Trimming cost V 3 bases and J 2 bases, with 4 bases left between them. This CDR3 reads CASSFGNYGYTF. The CDR3 DNA reads as TGTGCCAGCAGTTTTGGGAACTATGGCTACACCTTC.

The chain couples TRBV28 to TRBJ1-1; D is ambiguous. The CDR3 extends over 16 amino acids. Trimming removed 2 bases at V and 1 base at J, with 14 bases between. CDR1 and CDR2 (germline): MDHEN, SYDVKM. CDR3 in amino acids: CASSLILANKNTEAFF. DNA of the CDR3: TGTGCCAGCAGTTTAATTCTGGCTAACAAGAACACTGAAGCTTTCTTT.

The chain joins TRBV25-1 to TRBJ2-2, with unresolved D. V lost 4 bases and J 7 bases, leaving 7 bases between the germline ends. From germline, CDR1 is MGHDK and CDR2 SYGVNS. The CDR3 is 12 amino acids. DNA of the CDR3: TGTGCCAGCAGTGCAGGCTTCGGGGAGCTGTTTTTT. This gives the protein CASSAGFGELFF.

CDR3 coding DNA: TGTGCCAGCAAAACCTCGGGCGTACTCAGGGACTATGGCTACACCTTC. Translated: CASKTSGVLRDYGYTF. This sequence joins TRBV2 and TRBJ1-2; the D gene is possibly TRBD1 (5 bases). The CDR3 loop spans 16 amino acids. CDR1 is SNHLY and CDR2 is FYNNEI in the germline V gene. V was shortened by 7 bases and J by 3 bases, with 21 bases between the two germline ends.

The CDR3 DNA sequence: TGCGCCAGCAGTACCGGGACTAGCGGGAGGGCCCTAGAGACCCAGTACTTC. Its translation is CASSTGTSGRALETQYF. V is TRBV5-1 and J is TRBJ2-5; 16 nucleotides agree with TRBD2. Looked up from germline, CDR1 is SGHRS and CDR2 is YFSETQ. V was pared by 5 bases and J by 4 bases, with 8 bases of the junction left unmatched. The CDR3 is made up of 17 amino acids. Together with reference TRBV5-1 and TRBJ2-5, the CDR3 gives the full variable domain: KAGVTQTPRYLIKTRGQQVTLSCSPISGHRSVSWYQQTPGQGLQFLFEYFSETQRNKGNFPGRFSGRQFSNSRSEMNVSTLELGDSALYLCASSTGTSGRALETQYFGPGTRLLVL.

Worth noting for this clonotype: This could be a read error, since a much larger clone is one nucleotide away. The chain links TRBV20-1 to TRBJ2-5; no reliable D call. The J call may be faulty, since TRBJ2-7 better matches the DNA end. CDR1 and CDR2 from the germline V gene are DFQATT and SNEGSKA (reference sequence). This CDR3 has 10 residues. DNA for the CDR3: TGCAGTGCTAGAGATTTCGAGCAGTACTTC. This sequence encodes CSARDFEQYF.

The V and J genes are TRBV29-1 and TRBJ2-7, with 8 bases that match TRBD2. The end of the DNA fits TRBJ2-1 better, so the J call may be wrong. This CDR3 is built from 16 residues. Germline CDR1 SQVTM, CDR2 ANQGSEA. CDR3 DNA: TGCAGCGTTGAAGGTCAGGCGGGAGGCGGATACAATGAGCAGTTCTTC. Amino acid sequence: CSVEGQAGGGYNEQFF.

This clonotype occurred a few times. The chain couples TRBV6-6 to TRBJ2-2, with 7 bases matching TRBD2. In germline, CDR1 is MNHNY, CDR2 SVGAGI (reference sequence). There are 16 residues in the CDR3. V trimming: 4 bases; J trimming: 1 base; junction bases outside the gene matches: 6. The CDR3 sequence: CASSFNPSGNTGELFF. CDR3 DNA: TGTGCCAGCAGTTTCAATCCTAGCGGGAACACCGGGGAGCTGTTTTTT.

The chain combines TRBV6-1 with TRBJ2-5; D is possibly TRBD1 (5 bases). This CDR3 region has 14 residues. Per the germline V gene, CDR1 is MNHNS and CDR2 is SASEGT. Trimming pared 7 bases from V and 3 bases from J, leaving 15 bases between. The CDR3 DNA reads TGTGCCAGCAACCCGATGGGGCCTGAAGAGACCCAGTACTTC. It yields the protein CASNPMGPEETQYF.

The chain combines TRBV25-1 with TRBJ2-3; 10 bases are a match to TRBD1. The CDR3 loop spans 17 amino acids. V was pared by 2 bases and J by 3 bases, with 8 bases of the junction left unmatched. The germline V gene encodes CDR1 MGHDK and CDR2 SYGVNS. The CDR3: CASSEGWTGGRTDTQYF. CDR3 DNA sequence: TGTGCCAGCAGTGAAGGTTGGACAGGGGGTAGGACAGATACGCAGTATTTT.

The V call is TRBV7-2, the J call TRBJ2-3; D tentatively reads TRBD1 or TRBD2 (5 bases each). V shed 3 bases and J shed 3 bases, with 13 bases lying between them. The CDR3 contains 15 residues. Germline V gives CDR1 SGHTA, CDR2 FQGNSA. CDR3 residues: CASSLGVPGTDTQYF. DNA for the CDR3: TGTGCCAGCAGCTTGGGGGTCCCCGGAACAGATACGCAGTATTTT.

The chain couples TRBV20-1 to TRBJ2-2; weak D call: TRBD2 (5 bases). The CDR3 has 13 amino acids. Germline CDR1 is DFQATT and CDR2 is SNEGSKA (reference sequence). The V gene lost 3 bases and the J gene lost 1 base, with 6 bases spanning the gap. In DNA, the CDR3 is TGCAGTGCTAGCCGGGGGAACACCGGGGAGCTGTTTTTT. This sequence encodes CSASRGNTGELFF.

This clonotype appeared a few times. The chain couples TRBV5-1 to TRBJ1-4; D might be TRBD1 (5 bases). Trimming cost V 5 bases and J 6 bases, with 20 bases left between them. This CDR3 contains 16 residues. CDR1 SGHRS and CDR2 YFSETQ come from the germline V gene. The CDR3 loop reads CASRRRTGGSDEKLFF. In nucleotides, the CDR3 is TGCGCCAGCAGGAGGAGAACCGGGGGGTCGGATGAAAAACTGTTTTTT. The full variable domain, its missing parts supplied by reference TRBV5-1 and TRBJ1-4, is KAGVTQTPRYLIKTRGQQVTLSCSPISGHRSVSWYQQTPGQGLQFLFEYFSETQRNKGNFPGRFSGRQFSNSRSEMNVSTLELGDSALYLCASRRRTGGSDEKLFFGSGTQLSVL.

The chain carries TRBV2 and TRBJ2-5, with 10 bases lining up with TRBD2. The closer fit of TRBJ2-1 to the DNA end suggests the J call may be wrong. CDR1 is SNHLY, CDR2 FYNNEI, per germline. The CDR3 runs 14 residues. CDR3 coding DNA: TGTGCCAGCAACAAACTAGCGGGAAAGGGTGAGCAGTTCTTC. Encoded protein: CASNKLAGKGEQFF.

This clonotype was counted between two and nine times. V is TRBV11-2 and J is TRBJ2-1, with D possibly matching TRBD2 (5 bases). Germline V gene data show CDR1 as SGHAT and CDR2 as FQNNGV. The CDR3 is made up of 15 amino acids. The V end lost 3 bases, the J end lost 1 base, and 10 bases lay between the germline ends. CDR3 protein: CASSFLAGSYNEQFF. In nucleotides, the CDR3 is TGTGCCAGCAGCTTTCTAGCTGGTTCCTACAATGAGCAGTTCTTC.

This clonotype was counted a few times. Germline and junction disagree at one end, which may indicate a read error. The V call is TRBV7-2, the J call TRBJ2-1; D gene uncertain. This CDR3 is built from 14 residues. Germline lookup yields CDR1 SGHTA and CDR2 FQGNSA. Here the CDR3 reads CASTLSSSYNEQFF. The CDR3 DNA follows: TGTGCCAGCACCTTATCCAGCTCCTACAATGAGCAGTTCTTC.

As concerns this clonotype: The conserved closing phenylalanine or tryptophan is absent in this CDR3, likely reflecting a read error. V gene TRBV5-1 combines with J gene TRBJ2-4; D uncertain. CDR3 size: 14 residues. V lost 4 bases to trimming and J lost 2 bases, with 10 bases between them. The germline V gene has CDR1 SGHRS and CDR2 YFSETQ. CDR3 sequence (DNA): TGCGCCAGCAGCGAAGGGTTTTCCAAAAACATTCAGTACATC. Translated, it gives CASSEGFSKNIQYI.

This clonotype was counted only a few times. The rearrangement uses TRBV5-1 and TRBJ1-4; the match to TRBD1 covers 8 bases. Trimming removed 0 bases from V and 1 base from J; junction bases left unmatched: 5. The length of the CDR3 is 17 residues. The germline CDR1 and CDR2 sequences are SGHRS and YFSETQ. CDR3 loop: CASSLAGGIETNEKLFF. The CDR3 DNA sequence: TGCGCCAGCAGCTTGGCAGGGGGCATAGAAACTAATGAAAAACTGTTTTTT.

This clonotype was detected many times. V is TRBV28 and J is TRBJ2-5; 11 bases fit TRBD2. Near its end, the DNA agrees better with TRBJ2-1, so the J call may be wrong. The CDR3 is 15 amino acids. Germline values: CDR1 MDHEN, CDR2 SYDVKM. DNA of the CDR3: TGTGCCAGCAGTGATGGGACTAGCGGATACAATGAGCAGTTCTTC. This sequence encodes CASSDGTSGYNEQFF.

This clonotype was seen just once. This rearrangement joins TRBV11-2 to TRBJ2-2; D possibly corresponds to TRBD1 (5 bases). The ends were cut back, 4 bases at V and 7 bases at J, with 16 bases in the middle. Germline V gene lookup returns CDR1 SGHAT and CDR2 FQNNGV. The CDR3 covers 15 residues. CDR3: CASSYRQRLGGELFF. CDR3 sequence (DNA): TGTGCCAGCAGCTATCGACAGAGGTTGGGCGGGGAGCTGTTTTTT.

This clonotype occurred a few times. The chain is built from TRBV28 and TRBJ1-6, with no clear D. CDR1 MDHEN and CDR2 SYDVKM come from the germline V gene. This CDR3 is built from 12 residues. V lost 8 bases and J lost 11, with 13 bases in between. CDR3 region: CASLSTRPPLHF. CDR3 sequence (DNA): TGTGCCAGCTTATCCACCCGTCCACCCCTCCACTTT.

This chain's CDR3 is CASSLVRTDNGYTF. CDR3 DNA sequence: TGTGCCAGCAGCTTAGTGCGGACAGACAATGGCTACACCTTC. The chain joins TRBV7-2 to TRBJ1-2, with D perhaps matching TRBD1 (6 bases). Germline CDR1 is SGHTA and CDR2 is FQGNSA. The CDR3 is 14 residues long. V was clipped by 1 base and J by 6 bases, with 12 bases between them. Filled out from reference TRBV7-2 and TRBJ1-2, the complete variable domain reads GAGVSQSPSNKVTEKGKDVELRCDPISGHTALYWYRQSLGQGLEFLIYFQGNSAPDKSGLPSDRFSAERTGGSVSTLTIQRTQQEDSAVYLCASSLVRTDNGYTFGSGTRLTVV.

This clonotype appeared a few times. The V call is TRBV28, the J call TRBJ2-5, with D perhaps TRBD1 (6 bases). The tail of the sequence fits TRBJ2-7 better, so the J call may be wrong. CDR3 length: 15 residues. Germline CDR1 MDHEN, CDR2 SYDVKM. The CDR3 reads CASRRQDLGSYEQYF. CDR3 DNA sequence: TGTGCCAGCAGGCGACAGGACCTCGGCTCCTACGAGCAGTACTTC.